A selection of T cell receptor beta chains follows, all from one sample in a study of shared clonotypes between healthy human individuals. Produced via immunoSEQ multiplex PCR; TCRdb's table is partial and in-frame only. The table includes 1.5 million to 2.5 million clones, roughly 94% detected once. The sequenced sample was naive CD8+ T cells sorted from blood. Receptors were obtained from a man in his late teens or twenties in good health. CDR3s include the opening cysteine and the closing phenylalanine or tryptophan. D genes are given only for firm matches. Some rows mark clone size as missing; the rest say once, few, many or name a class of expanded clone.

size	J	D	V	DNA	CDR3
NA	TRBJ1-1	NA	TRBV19	TGTGCCAGTAGTATAGATTTGGAGACCTACAACACTGAAGCTTTCTTT	CASSIDLETYNTEAFF
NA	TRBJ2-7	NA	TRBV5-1	TGCGCCAGCAGCTTGGGGCATAGCTCCTACGAGCAGTACTTC	CASSLGHSSYEQYF
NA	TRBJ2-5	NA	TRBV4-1	TGCGCCAGCAGCCAAGATTTGGGTAGCGGAGAGACCCAGTACTTC	CASSQDLGSGETQYF
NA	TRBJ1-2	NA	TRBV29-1	TGCAGCGTTGGGGGGGGTGGAGGCTATGGCTACACCTTC	CSVGGGGGYGYTF
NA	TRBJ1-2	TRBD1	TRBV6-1	TGTGCCAGCAGTGGGACAGGCTATGGCTACACCTTC	CASSGTGYGYTF
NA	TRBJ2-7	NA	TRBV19	TGTGCCAGTAGTATAAGGCTGGACTACGAGCAGTACTTC	CASSIRLDYEQYF
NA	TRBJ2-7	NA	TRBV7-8	TGTGCCAGCAGCTTAGGTGCGATTTCCTACGAGCAGTACTTC	CASSLGAISYEQYF
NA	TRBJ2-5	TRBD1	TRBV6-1	TGTGCCAGCAGTGAAGTGACAGGGGGAGAGGGGACCCAGTACTTC	CASSEVTGGEGTQYF
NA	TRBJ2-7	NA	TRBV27	TGTGCCAGCAGTCCCCAAGTGGCCCTAATCTACGAGCAGTACTTC	CASSPQVALIYEQYF
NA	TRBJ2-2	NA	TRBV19	TGTGCCAGTAGATTGAACACCGGGGAGCTGTTTTTT	CASRLNTGELFF
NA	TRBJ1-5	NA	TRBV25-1	TGTGCCAGCAGTATGGGAACAGCCTCGGAGCCCCAGCATTTT	CASSMGTASEPQHF
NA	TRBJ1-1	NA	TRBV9	TGTGCCAGCAGCTATGCTGAGGGGCTAGAAGCTTTCTTT	CASSYAEGLEAFF
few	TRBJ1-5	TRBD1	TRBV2	TGTGCCAGCAGCGGACAGGGTATTACAAGCAATCAGCCCCAGCATTTT	CASSGQGITSNQPQHF
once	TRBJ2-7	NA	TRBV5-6	TGTGCCAGCAGCCAAGGGACTGTCTCCTACGAGCAGTACTTC	CASSQGTVSYEQYF
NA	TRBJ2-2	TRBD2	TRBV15	TGTGCCACCAGCAGAGATCGACTAGCGGGAGTATCGGGGGAGCTGTTTTTT	CATSRDRLAGVSGELFF
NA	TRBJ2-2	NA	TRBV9	TGTGCCAGCAGCGCCCGATGGGGGACGGACATCACCGGGGAGCTGTTTTTT	CASSARWGTDITGELFF
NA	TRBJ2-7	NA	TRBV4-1	TGCGCCAGCAGCCAAAAGGGGCCTTCGTCGGGCGAGCAGTACTTC	CASSQKGPSSGEQYF
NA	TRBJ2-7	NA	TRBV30	TGTGCCTCCCTAGCCGGGGCCTACGAGCAGTACTTC	CASLAGAYEQYF
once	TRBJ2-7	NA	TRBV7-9	TGTGCCAGCAGCTTAGAGGGGGTAACCGGCCAGCAGTACTTC	CASSLEGVTGQQYF
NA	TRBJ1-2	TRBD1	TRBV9	TGTGCCAGCAGCCTGGGGACAGGGGGAGGCGGCTACACCTTC	CASSLGTGGGGYTF
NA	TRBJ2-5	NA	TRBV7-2	TGTGCCAGCACCCTCGCGTGGGGTGAGGAGACCCAGTACTTC	CASTLAWGEETQYF
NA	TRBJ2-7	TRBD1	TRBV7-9	TGTGCCAGCAGTTTATATACAGGGGACTACGAGCAGTACTTC	CASSLYTGDYEQYF
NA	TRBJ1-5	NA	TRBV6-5	TGTGCCAGCAGTTACGGGGGGGTTCAGCCCCAGCATTTT	CASSYGGVQPQHF
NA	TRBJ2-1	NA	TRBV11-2	TGTGCCAGCCGCCCGTCCAGCTCCTACAATGAGCAGTTCTTC	CASRPSSSYNEQFF